Listed below are T cell receptor beta chains from one sample, sequenced in a study of blood T cell repertoires in COVID-19. Generated by immunoSEQ multiplex PCR, the TCRdb table keeps only in-frame clones and is missing some. This table has 250,000 to 350,000 clones, roughly 90% appearing once. The specimen sequenced was PBMCs or T cells enriched from blood (not recorded which). The receptor source for this set is a woman in her twenties or thirties who had recovered from COVID-19. CDR3s include the opening cysteine and the closing phenylalanine or tryptophan. A D gene is named only where the DNA matches it firmly. Only some rows state a clone size, as once, few, many or a class for expanded clones.

d_gene: TRBD1
j_gene: TRBJ1-1
abundance: NA
v_gene: TRBV11-3
CDR3aa: CASRQGVSEAFF
CDR3nt: TGTGCCAGCAGACAGGGGGTTAGTGAAGCTTTCTTT

d_gene: NA
j_gene: TRBJ1-1
abundance: NA
v_gene: TRBV7-9
CDR3aa: CASSPEGYGAFF
CDR3nt: TGTGCCAGCAGCCCAGAGGGCTATGGAGCTTTCTTT

d_gene: NA
j_gene: TRBJ2-7
abundance: NA
v_gene: TRBV3-1/TRBV3-2
CDR3aa: CASSPGVGEQYF
CDR3nt: TGTGCCAGCAGCCCCGGAGTAGGCGAGCAGTACTTC

d_gene: TRBD1
j_gene: TRBJ2-7
abundance: NA
v_gene: TRBV6-5
CDR3aa: CASQTGTATYEQYF
CDR3nt: TGTGCCAGCCAAACCGGGACAGCTACCTACGAGCAGTACTTC

d_gene: NA
j_gene: TRBJ2-6
abundance: NA
v_gene: TRBV5-4
CDR3aa: CASSLAGLSGANVLTF
CDR3nt: TGTGCCAGCAGCTTGGCCGGGTTGTCTGGGGCCAACGTCCTGACTTTC

d_gene: NA
j_gene: TRBJ1-2
abundance: NA
v_gene: TRBV10-3
CDR3aa: CASLSGEGNYGYTF
CDR3nt: TGTGCCAGCCTATCAGGGGAGGGTAACTATGGCTACACCTTC

d_gene: NA
j_gene: TRBJ1-1
abundance: NA
v_gene: TRBV12-3/TRBV12-4
CDR3aa: CASRATGNTEAFF
CDR3nt: TGTGCCAGCAGGGCGACAGGGAACACTGAAGCTTTCTTT

d_gene: NA
j_gene: TRBJ1-2
abundance: once
v_gene: TRBV9
CDR3aa: CASSATGSNYGYTF
CDR3nt: TGTGCCAGCAGCGCAACAGGTTCTAACTATGGCTACACCTTC

d_gene: NA
j_gene: TRBJ1-3
abundance: NA
v_gene: TRBV7-9
CDR3aa: CASSLDWSGGNTIYF
CDR3nt: TGTGCCAGCAGCTTAGACTGGAGTGGGGGAAACACCATATATTTT

d_gene: NA
j_gene: TRBJ1-5
abundance: few
v_gene: TRBV25-1
CDR3aa: CASSEPGRPQHF
CDR3nt: TGTGCCAGCAGTGAGCCGGGTAGGCCCCAGCATTTT

d_gene: NA
j_gene: TRBJ1-4
abundance: once
v_gene: TRBV5-1
CDR3aa: CASSGTRGEKLFF
CDR3nt: TGCGCCAGCAGCGGGACAAGAGGTGAAAAACTGTTTTTT

d_gene: NA
j_gene: TRBJ1-2
abundance: NA
v_gene: TRBV3-1/TRBV3-2
CDR3aa: CASSQAIGGGYTF
CDR3nt: TGTGCCAGCAGCCAAGCAATCGGGGGTGGCTACACCTTC

d_gene: NA
j_gene: TRBJ2-3
abundance: NA
v_gene: TRBV18
CDR3aa: CASSLAGPTDTQYF
CDR3nt: TGTGCCAGCTCATTGGCAGGGCCCACAGATACGCAGTATTTT

d_gene: NA
j_gene: TRBJ2-1
abundance: NA
v_gene: TRBV2
CDR3aa: CASRETYEQFF
CDR3nt: TGTGCCAGCAGAGAGACATATGAGCAGTTCTTC

d_gene: NA
j_gene: TRBJ1-1
abundance: NA
v_gene: TRBV6-5
CDR3aa: CASSYSSMNTEAFF
CDR3nt: TGTGCCAGCAGTTACTCGAGTATGAACACTGAAGCTTTCTTT

d_gene: NA
j_gene: TRBJ1-2
abundance: NA
v_gene: TRBV12-3/TRBV12-4
CDR3aa: CASSRNYGYTF
CDR3nt: TGTGCCAGCAGTCGTAACTATGGCTACACCTTC

d_gene: TRBD1
j_gene: TRBJ2-7
abundance: NA
v_gene: TRBV28
CDR3aa: CASSLPGTGEYEQYF
CDR3nt: TGTGCCAGCAGTTTACCCGGGACAGGGGAATACGAGCAGTACTTC

d_gene: NA
j_gene: TRBJ1-5
abundance: NA
v_gene: TRBV6-5
CDR3aa: CASSYSNPLGQPQHF
CDR3nt: TGTGCCAGCAGTTACTCAAACCCGCTGGGCCAGCCCCAGCATTTT

d_gene: TRBD2
j_gene: TRBJ2-3
abundance: NA
v_gene: TRBV2
CDR3aa: CAGGLAGNSDTQYF
CDR3nt: TGTGCCGGAGGACTAGCGGGGAACTCAGATACGCAGTATTTT

d_gene: TRBD2
j_gene: TRBJ2-3
abundance: NA
v_gene: TRBV9
CDR3aa: CASRATGTSADTQYF
CDR3nt: TGTGCCAGCAGGGCTACCGGGACTAGCGCAGATACGCAGTATTTT

d_gene: NA
j_gene: TRBJ2-7
abundance: NA
v_gene: TRBV29-1
CDR3aa: CSVEVAQYETGQYF
CDR3nt: TGCAGCGTTGAAGTAGCGCAATACGAAACGGGGCAGTACTTC

d_gene: TRBD2
j_gene: TRBJ2-1
abundance: few
v_gene: TRBV28
CDR3aa: CASSFGGGNYNEQFF
CDR3nt: TGTGCCAGCAGTTTCGGGGGGGGAAATTACAATGAGCAGTTCTTC

d_gene: NA
j_gene: TRBJ1-6
abundance: NA
v_gene: TRBV10-2
CDR3aa: CASSDLIGGGYSPLHF
CDR3nt: TGCGCCAGCAGTGATTTAATAGGCGGCGGGTATTCACCCCTCCACTTT

d_gene: TRBD1
j_gene: TRBJ1-2
abundance: NA
v_gene: TRBV28
CDR3aa: CASRTRQGGRANYGYTF
CDR3nt: TGTGCCAGCAGAACGCGACAGGGAGGAAGAGCTAACTATGGCTACACCTTC

d_gene: TRBD2
j_gene: TRBJ2-7
abundance: NA
v_gene: TRBV19
CDR3aa: CASSIWLAGGYEQYF
CDR3nt: TGTGCCAGTAGTATATGGCTAGCGGGGGGCTACGAGCAGTACTTC

d_gene: NA
j_gene: TRBJ1-2
abundance: NA
v_gene: TRBV9
CDR3aa: CASTPLGGDRSFGDGYTF
CDR3nt: TGTGCCAGCACACCTCTGGGCGGGGACCGCTCTTTCGGGGATGGCTACACCTTC

d_gene: NA
j_gene: TRBJ2-3
abundance: NA
v_gene: TRBV14
CDR3aa: CASSQGLVPDTQYF
CDR3nt: TGTGCCAGCAGCCAAGGACTAGTACCCGATACGCAGTATTTT